This T cell receptor (beta chain) comes out of a study of T cell repertoires in cytomegalovirus infection. TCRdb processed the reads anew with MiXCR; each CDR3 protein has one entry. The table has under 90,000 distinct CDR3 sequences, 45% to 55% seen once. Regarding this clonotype: Its antigen is unidentified.

With 7 bases removed from V and 7 bases from J, the gap between germline ends came to 21 bases. There are 14 residues in the CDR3. Germline-derived CDR1 and CDR2 are SGDLS and YYNGEE. Sequenced material: CD8+ T cells from cultured PBMCs, taken from culture after CMV antigen stimulation. The rearrangement links TRBV9 to TRBJ2-7, with D maybe TRBD1 (6 bases). The origin of this receptor is a human donor in good health (CMV status not recorded). Some clones in this sample may be carry-over from other donors' samples. CDR3 in amino acids: CASGEVDSNREQYF. Written as DNA, the CDR3 is TGTGCCAGCGGTGAGGTGGACAGCAATAGGGAGCAGTACTTC.